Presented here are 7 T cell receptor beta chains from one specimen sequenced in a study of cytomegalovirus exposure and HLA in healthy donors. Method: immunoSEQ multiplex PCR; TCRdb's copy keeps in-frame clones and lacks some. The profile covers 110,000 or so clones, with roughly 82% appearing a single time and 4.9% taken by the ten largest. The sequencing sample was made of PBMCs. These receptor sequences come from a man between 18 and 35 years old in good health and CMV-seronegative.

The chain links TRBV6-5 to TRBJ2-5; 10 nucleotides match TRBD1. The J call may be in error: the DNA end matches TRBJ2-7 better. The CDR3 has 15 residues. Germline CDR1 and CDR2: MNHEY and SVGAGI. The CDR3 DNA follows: TGTGCCAGCAGCCTAGAGGACAGGGGGACCGACGAGCAGTACTTC. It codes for CASSLEDRGTDEQYF.

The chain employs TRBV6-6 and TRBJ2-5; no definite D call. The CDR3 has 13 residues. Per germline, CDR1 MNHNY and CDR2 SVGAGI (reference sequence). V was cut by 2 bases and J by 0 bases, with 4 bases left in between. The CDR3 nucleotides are TGTGCCAGCAGTTACCGTAACCAAGAGACCCAGTACTTC. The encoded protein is CASSYRNQETQYF.

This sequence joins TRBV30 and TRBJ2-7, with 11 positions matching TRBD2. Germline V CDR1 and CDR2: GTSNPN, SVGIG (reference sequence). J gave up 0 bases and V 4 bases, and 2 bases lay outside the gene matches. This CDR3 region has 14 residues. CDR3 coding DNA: TGTGCCTGGACTAGCGGGGGGACCTCCTACGAGCAGTACTTC. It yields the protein CAWTSGGTSYEQYF.

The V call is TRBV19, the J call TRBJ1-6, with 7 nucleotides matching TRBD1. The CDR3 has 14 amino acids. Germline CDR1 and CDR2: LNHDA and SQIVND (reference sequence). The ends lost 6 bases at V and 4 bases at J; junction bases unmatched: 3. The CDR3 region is CASRPGQYNSPLHF. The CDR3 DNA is TGTGCCAGTAGACCGGGACAGTATAATTCACCCCTCCACTTT.

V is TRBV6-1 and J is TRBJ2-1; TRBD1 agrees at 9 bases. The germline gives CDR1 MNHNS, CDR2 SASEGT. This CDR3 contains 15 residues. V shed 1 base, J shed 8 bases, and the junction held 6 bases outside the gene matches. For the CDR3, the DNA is TGTGCCAGCAGTGAAGAGGACAGGGGTATGGATGAGCAGTTCTTC. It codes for CASSEEDRGMDEQFF.

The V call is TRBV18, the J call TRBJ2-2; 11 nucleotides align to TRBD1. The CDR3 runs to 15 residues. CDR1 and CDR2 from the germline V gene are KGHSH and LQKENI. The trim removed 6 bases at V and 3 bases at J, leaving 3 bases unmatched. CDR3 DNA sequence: TGTGCCAGCTCCCTGGGACAGGGGGACACCGGGGAGCTGTTTTTT. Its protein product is CASSLGQGDTGELFF.

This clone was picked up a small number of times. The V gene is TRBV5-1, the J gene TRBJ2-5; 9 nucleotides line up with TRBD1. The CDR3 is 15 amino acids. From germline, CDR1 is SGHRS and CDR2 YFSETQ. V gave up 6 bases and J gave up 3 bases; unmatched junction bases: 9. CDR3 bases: TGCGCCAGCACCTCGGTGGGGACAGGGAAAGAGACCCAGTACTTC. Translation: CASTSVGTGKETQYF.